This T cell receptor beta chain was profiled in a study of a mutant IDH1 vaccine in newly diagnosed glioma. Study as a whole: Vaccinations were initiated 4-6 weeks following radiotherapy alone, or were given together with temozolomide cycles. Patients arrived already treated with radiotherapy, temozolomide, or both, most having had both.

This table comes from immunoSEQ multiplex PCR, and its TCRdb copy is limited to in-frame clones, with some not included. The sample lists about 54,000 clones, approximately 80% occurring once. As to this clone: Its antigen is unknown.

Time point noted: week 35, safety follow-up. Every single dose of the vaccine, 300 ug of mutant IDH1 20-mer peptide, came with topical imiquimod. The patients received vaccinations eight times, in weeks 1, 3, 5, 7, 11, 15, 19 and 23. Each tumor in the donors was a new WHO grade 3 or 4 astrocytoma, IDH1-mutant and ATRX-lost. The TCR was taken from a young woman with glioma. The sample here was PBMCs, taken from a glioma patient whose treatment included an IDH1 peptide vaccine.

Written as DNA, the CDR3 is TGTGCCAGCAGCTCAAGACAGGGGGCTTTAACCTACGAGCAGTACTTC. As protein: CASSSRQGALTYEQYF. The chain recombines TRBV7-2 with TRBJ2-7; 10 bases map to TRBD1. This CDR3 contains 16 residues. V trimming: 4 bases; J trimming: 2 bases; junction bases outside the gene matches: 8. CDR1 is SGHTA, CDR2 FQGNSA, per germline.